Listed here are 25 T cell receptor beta chains from one sample, sequenced in a study of persistence of HIV-infected CD4 T cells. Their cognate antigens are unknown. The libraries were made with immunoSEQ version 4 in survey mode. The table came from immunoSEQ multiplex PCR; TCRdb's copy has only in-frame clones and leaves some out. The table records around 48,000 clones, around 72% of them present only once. Lysates of CMV-infected fibroblasts at roughly 10 ug/mL stimulated these cells. Sorted nonresponding memory CD4+ T cells were CD40L-negative, CD69-negative, CD45RO-high. The sample consisted of CD4+ T cells sorted from PBMCs after roughly 18-hour stimulation, taken from a patient who received antiretroviral therapy. These receptors were obtained from an adult man with HIV who was CMV-seropositive.

CDR3 sequence reads: CASSEGRVAGIYEQYF. The CDR3 coding sequence is TGTGCCAGCAGTGAAGGTAGGGTAGCGGGGATCTACGAGCAGTACTTC. The V gene is TRBV6-1, the J gene TRBJ2-7; 8 positions agree with TRBD2. CDR3 length: 16 residues. With 1 base clipped from V and 3 bases from J, the junction kept 8 bases outside the gene matches. Per germline, CDR1 MNHNS and CDR2 SASEGT.

The rearrangement links TRBV6-2 or TRBV6-3 to TRBJ2-2, with D perhaps given as TRBD1 or TRBD2 (5 bases each). The CDR3 covers 15 residues. Germline V gene data show CDR1 as MNHEY and CDR2 as SVGEGT. Trimming took 5 bases from V and 6 from J, leaving 16 bases between them. DNA of the CDR3: TGTGCCAGCAGTGACCGGGACCACCGGTCCGGGGAGCTGTTTTTT. The encoded protein is CASSDRDHRSGELFF.

This clone has just one count. The V and J genes are TRBV5-1 and TRBJ2-5; D gene ambiguous. Germline V gene sequence: CDR1 SGHRS, CDR2 YFSETQ. The CDR3 length is 13 residues. Trimming pared 4 bases from V and 5 bases from J, leaving 12 bases between. The CDR3 DNA sequence: TGCGCCAGCAGCCCGGAAGGGCGCGAGACCCAGTACTTC. Residues: CASSPEGRETQYF.

The genes are TRBV27 and TRBJ1-4; 9 nucleotides agree with TRBD1. Germline V gene data show CDR1 as MNHEY and CDR2 as SMNVEV (reference sequence). CDR3 length equals 16 residues. The V segment lost 5 bases and the J segment 6 bases; nucleotides outside the gene matches: 10. CDR3 loop: CASSQHRGLKDEKLFF. The CDR3, as DNA: TGTGCCAGCAGTCAGCACAGGGGGCTAAAGGATGAAAAACTGTTTTTT.

CDR3 sequence reads: CASQAAGDGNTIYF. The CDR3 nucleotides are TGTGCCAGCCAGGCGGCGGGGGACGGAAACACCATATATTTT. The chain recombines TRBV6-5 with TRBJ1-3, with D tentatively TRBD1 (5 bases). V lost 8 bases and J 4 bases, leaving 15 bases between the germline ends. Germline assignment: CDR1 MNHEY and CDR2 SVGAGI. The CDR3 loop spans 14 amino acids.

J is TRBJ1-5 and V is TRBV10-3; the match to TRBD1 covers 7 bases. CDR3 length: 16 amino acids. The V segment lost 2 bases and the J segment 2 bases; nucleotides outside the gene matches: 6. Germline V lookup: CDR1 ENHRY, CDR2 SYGVKD. CDR3 in amino acids: CAISEGTASGNQPQHF. The CDR3 coding sequence is TGTGCCATCAGTGAGGGGACAGCTTCTGGCAATCAGCCCCAGCATTTT.

This chain connects TRBV30 to TRBJ2-5; D call uncertain. The germline gives CDR1 GTSNPN, CDR2 SVGIG (reference sequence). The V gene lost 1 base and the J gene lost 7 bases, with 7 bases spanning the gap. The length of the CDR3 is 11 residues. The CDR3 DNA sequence: TGTGCCTGGAGTGGGGGATGGACCCAGTACTTC. Protein sequence: CAWSGGWTQYF.

V gene TRBV3-1 (or the pseudogene TRBV3-2) combines with J gene TRBJ1-3; the D gene is possibly TRBD1 (6 bases). Germline CDR1 LGHDT, CDR2 YNNKEL (reference sequence). The V end was cut by 4 bases, the J end by 4 bases, with 11 bases between. The CDR3 is 14 residues long. The CDR3 region is CASSLRTVGNTIYF. The CDR3 DNA sequence: TGTGCCAGCAGCCTGCGGACAGTCGGAAACACCATATATTTT.

This chain links TRBV2 with TRBJ2-1; D remains unclear. Germline V CDR1 and CDR2: SNHLY, FYNNEI. The CDR3 is 16 amino acids. V dropped 5 bases and J dropped 8 bases, with 22 bases sitting between them. In DNA, the CDR3 is TGTGCCAGCAGTCCTCCTATAGACCCTGGAGTCCATGAGCAGTTCTTC. Protein sequence: CASSPPIDPGVHEQFF. The full variable domain, in which reference TRBV2 and TRBJ2-1 provide the parts outside the CDR3, is EPEVTQTPSHQVTQMGQEVILRCVPISNHLYFYWYRQILGQKVEFLVSFYNNEISEKSEIFDDQFSVERPDGSNFTLKIRSTKLEDSAMYFCASSPPIDPGVHEQFFGPGTRLTVL.

The rearrangement uses TRBV29-1 and TRBJ1-2; no reliable D call. Trimming cost V 6 bases and J 1 base, with 6 bases left between them. This CDR3 is built from 11 residues. Germline V gene lookup returns CDR1 SQVTM and CDR2 ANQGSEA. The CDR3 nucleotides read TGCAGCGTGGATTTTAACTATGGCTACACCTTC. As protein: CSVDFNYGYTF. Drawing the rest from reference TRBV29-1 and TRBJ1-2, the complete variable domain is SAVISQKPSRDICQRGTSLTIQCQVDSQVTMMFWYRQQPGQSLTLIATANQGSEATYESGFVIDKFPISRPNLTFSTLTVSNMSPEDSSIYLCSVDFNYGYTFGSGTRLTVV.

The chain couples TRBV4-1 to TRBJ2-5; a weak D match, TRBD1 (5 bases). Germline assignment: CDR1 MGHRA and CDR2 YSYEKL. The V end was cut by 4 bases, the J end by 4 bases, with 16 bases between. CDR3 length equals 15 residues. As DNA, the CDR3 is TGCGCCAGCAGCCGGCAGGGCATAACCACAGAGACCCAGTACTTC. This translates into CASSRQGITTETQYF.

Only a few counts were recorded for this clone. V usage is TRBV30 and J usage is TRBJ1-2; TRBD1 agrees at 8 bases. This CDR3 region has 13 residues. CDR1 is GTSNPN, CDR2 SVGIG, per germline (reference sequence). J lost 10 bases, V lost 4 bases, and 11 bases had no gene match. CDR3 coding DNA: TGTGCCTGGAAGCTACAGGGGGTTGGTGCCTACACCTTC. Translated: CAWKLQGVGAYTF.

V gene TRBV7-3 combines with J gene TRBJ1-1, with 9 bases aligning to TRBD1. The germline V gene encodes CDR1 SGHTA and CDR2 FQGTGA. CDR3 length: 18 residues. Trimming cost V 2 bases and J 1 base; bases outside gene matches: 11. CDR3 loop: CASSLRGTGSPGNTEAFF. As DNA, the CDR3 is TGTGCCAGCAGCTTACGCGGGACAGGGTCACCGGGGAACACTGAAGCTTTCTTT.

This chain links TRBV7-2 with TRBJ2-7, with 10 bases matching TRBD1. CDR3 length equals 15 residues. The J segment lost 4 bases and the V segment lost 1 base, leaving 4 bases of the junction unmatched. Germline-derived CDR1 and CDR2 are SGHTA and FQGNSA. The CDR3, as DNA: TGTGCCAGCAGCTTAGGGCGACAGGGGGCTTACGAGCAGTACTTC. Its protein is CASSLGRQGAYEQYF.

The genes are TRBV29-1 and TRBJ1-2, with D hard to call. The length of the CDR3 is 12 residues. In germline, CDR1 is SQVTM, CDR2 ANQGSEA. Trimming cost V 3 bases and J 4 bases, with 9 bases left between them. In nucleotides, the CDR3 is TGCAGCGTTGAGAGTTCAGGCTATGGCTACACCTTC. Amino acids: CSVESSGYGYTF.

The chain links TRBV19 to TRBJ2-2; no firm D call. Germline CDR1 is LNHDA and CDR2 is SQIVND (reference sequence). The CDR3 is 15 amino acids. V was shortened by 1 base and J by 6 bases, with 12 bases between the two germline ends. The CDR3 DNA reads TGTGCCAGTAGTATAGGGACCACTAACGCCGGGGAGCTGTTTTTT. It is translated as CASSIGTTNAGELFF.

This chain joins TRBV6-2 or TRBV6-3 and TRBJ2-3; 10 nucleotides agree with TRBD2. The CDR3 is 16 amino acids. The germline V gene has CDR1 MNHEY and CDR2 SVGEGT. Trimming cost V 0 bases and J 1 base; bases outside gene matches: 1. CDR3 sequence (DNA): TGTGCCAGCAGTTACTCGCTAGCGGGAGGCACAGATACGCAGTATTTT. Translation: CASSYSLAGGTDTQYF.

In nucleotides, the CDR3 is TGTGCCAGCAGCTTAGCTGGGAGACAGGTCAACACCGGGGAGCTGTTTTTT. It specifies CASSLAGRQVNTGELFF. This chain joins TRBV11-1 and TRBJ2-2; D perhaps matches TRBD1 (6 bases). The CDR3 sequence is 17 residues long. Germline lookup yields CDR1 SGHAT and CDR2 FQDESV (reference sequence). Trimming removed 0 bases from V and 2 bases from J, with 13 bases in between. Complete variable domain (other parts from reference TRBV11-1 and TRBJ2-2): EAEVAQSPRYKITEKSQAVAFWCDPISGHATLYWYRQILGQGPELLVQFQDESVVDDSQLPKDRFSAERLKGVDSTLKIQPAELGDSAMYLCASSLAGRQVNTGELFFGEGSRLTVL.

V is TRBV2 and J is TRBJ2-5; 7 bases are a match to TRBD2. This CDR3 has 13 amino acids. Unmatched junction bases numbered 3, after V lost 5 bases and J lost 3 bases. Germline CDR1 SNHLY, CDR2 FYNNEI. The DNA of the CDR3 is TGTGCCAGCAGTATACTAGCGAAAGAGACCCAGTACTTC. This codes for CASSILAKETQYF. The whole variable domain, remainder taken from reference TRBV2 and TRBJ2-5, is EPEVTQTPSHQVTQMGQEVILRCVPISNHLYFYWYRQILGQKVEFLVSFYNNEISEKSEIFDDQFSVERPDGSNFTLKIRSTKLEDSAMYFCASSILAKETQYFGPGTRLLVL.

The rearrangement joins TRBV4-2 to TRBJ2-7; D ambiguous. Per germline, CDR1 LGHNA and CDR2 YNFKEQ. V lost 0 bases to trimming and J lost 5 bases, with 2 bases between them. The CDR3 is 11 amino acids. The CDR3 loop reads CASSQEHEQYF. In nucleotides, the CDR3 is TGTGCCAGCAGCCAAGAGCACGAGCAGTACTTC.

The chain couples TRBV7-6 to TRBJ1-6; no firm D call. Trimming cost V 4 bases and J 6 bases, with 10 bases left between them. Looked up from germline, CDR1 is SGHVS and CDR2 is FNYEAQ. The CDR3 runs 14 residues. The CDR3 sequence is CASSYTGTNSPLHF. CDR3 in DNA: TGTGCCAGCAGCTACACGGGTACTAATTCACCCCTCCACTTT.

The chain uses TRBV5-4 and TRBJ1-4, with a possible D match to TRBD1 (5 bases). CDR3 size: 16 residues. The ends were cut back, 4 bases at V and 6 bases at J, with 19 bases in the middle. Germline assignment: CDR1 SGHNT and CDR2 YYREEE (reference sequence). The CDR3 protein is CASSPRPGTVHEKLFF. The CDR3 nucleotides are TGTGCCAGCAGCCCCCGACCCGGGACGGTGCATGAAAAACTGTTTTTT.

V usage is TRBV6-5 and J usage is TRBJ1-1; 7 bases map to TRBD1. The trim removed 6 bases at V and 4 bases at J, leaving 11 bases unmatched. This CDR3 region has 15 residues. Germline loops: CDR1 MNHEY, CDR2 SVGAGI. The CDR3 DNA sequence: TGTGCCAGCAGCTTTACTACAGGGGCAGGCACTGAAGCTTTCTTT. Protein sequence: CASSFTTGAGTEAFF.

V is TRBV18 and J is TRBJ2-7; 11 nucleotides match TRBD1. CDR1 and CDR2 (germline): KGHSH, LQKENI. The CDR3 consists of 14 residues. The ends lost 1 base at V and 6 bases at J; junction bases unmatched: 2. This CDR3 reads CASSPLGTGGEQYF. The CDR3 DNA follows: TGTGCCAGCTCACCACTCGGGACAGGGGGCGAGCAGTACTTC.

The chain carries TRBV7-8 and TRBJ1-1; D is possibly TRBD1 (6 bases). CDR1 is SGHVS and CDR2 is FQNEAQ in the germline V gene. The CDR3 is 12 amino acids. The V end lost 5 bases, the J end lost 7 bases, and 11 bases lay between the germline ends. The CDR3 DNA is TGTGCCAGCAGCCTTTGGACAGATGAAGCTTTCTTT. Translation gives CASSLWTDEAFF.